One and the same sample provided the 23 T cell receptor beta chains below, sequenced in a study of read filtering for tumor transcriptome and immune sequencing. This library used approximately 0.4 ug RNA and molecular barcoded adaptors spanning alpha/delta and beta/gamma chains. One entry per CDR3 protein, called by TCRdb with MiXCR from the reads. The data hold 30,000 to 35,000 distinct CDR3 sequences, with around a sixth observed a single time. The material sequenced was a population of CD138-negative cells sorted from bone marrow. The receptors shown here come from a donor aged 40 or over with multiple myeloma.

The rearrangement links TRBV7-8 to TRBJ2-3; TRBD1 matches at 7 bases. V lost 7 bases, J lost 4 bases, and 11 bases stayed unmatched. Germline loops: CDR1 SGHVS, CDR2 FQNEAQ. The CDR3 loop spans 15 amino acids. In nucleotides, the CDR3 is TGTGCCAGCATCCCCCCGGACAGGAGCCCAGATACGCAGTATTTT. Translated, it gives CASIPPDRSPDTQYF.

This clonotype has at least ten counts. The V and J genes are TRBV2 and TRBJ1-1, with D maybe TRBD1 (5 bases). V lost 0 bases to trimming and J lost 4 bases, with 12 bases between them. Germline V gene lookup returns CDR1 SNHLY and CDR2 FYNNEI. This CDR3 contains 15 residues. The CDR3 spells CASSEASGGVTEAFF. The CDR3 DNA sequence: TGTGCCAGCAGTGAAGCGTCCGGGGGTGTCACTGAAGCTTTCTTT.

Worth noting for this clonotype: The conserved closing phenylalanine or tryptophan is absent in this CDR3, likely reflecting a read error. CDR3 nucleotide sequence: TGTGCCAGCTCTCCGAGCAGGGGCGGCACAGATACGCAGTATTCT. The encoded protein is CASSPSRGGTDTQYS. The chain carries TRBV18 and TRBJ2-3, with D possibly being TRBD1 (6 bases). The CDR3 length is 15 residues. Trimming removed 6 bases from V and 1 base from J, with 14 bases in between. Germline V gene data show CDR1 as KGHSH and CDR2 as LQKENI.

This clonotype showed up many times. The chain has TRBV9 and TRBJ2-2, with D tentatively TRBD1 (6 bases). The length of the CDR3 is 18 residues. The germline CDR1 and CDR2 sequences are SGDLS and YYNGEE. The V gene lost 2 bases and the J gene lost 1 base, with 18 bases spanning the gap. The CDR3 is CASSVRQGKIGNTGELFF. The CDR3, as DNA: TGTGCCAGCAGCGTTCGGCAGGGGAAAATTGGGAACACCGGGGAGCTGTTTTTT.

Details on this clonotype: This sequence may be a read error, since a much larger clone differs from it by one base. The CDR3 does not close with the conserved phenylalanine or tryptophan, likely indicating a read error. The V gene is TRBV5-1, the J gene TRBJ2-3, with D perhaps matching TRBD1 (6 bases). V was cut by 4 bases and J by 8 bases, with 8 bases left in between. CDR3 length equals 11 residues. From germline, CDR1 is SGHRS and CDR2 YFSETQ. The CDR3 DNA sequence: TGCGCCAGCAGCGGACAGAGTACGCAGTATTTA. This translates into CASSGQSTQYL.

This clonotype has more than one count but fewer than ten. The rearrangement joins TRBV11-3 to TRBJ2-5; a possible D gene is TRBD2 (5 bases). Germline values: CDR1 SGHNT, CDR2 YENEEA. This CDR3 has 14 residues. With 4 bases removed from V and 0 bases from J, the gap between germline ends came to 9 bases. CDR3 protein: CASSYLRDQETQYF. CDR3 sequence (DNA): TGTGCCAGCAGCTACTTGCGGGACCAAGAGACCCAGTACTTC.

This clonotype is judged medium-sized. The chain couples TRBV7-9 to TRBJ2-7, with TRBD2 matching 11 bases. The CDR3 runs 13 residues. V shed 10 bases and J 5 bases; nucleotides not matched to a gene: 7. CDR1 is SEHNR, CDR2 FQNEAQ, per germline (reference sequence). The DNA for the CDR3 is TGTGCCACTGAGACTAGCGGGGTGGACGAGCAGTACTTC. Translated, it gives CATETSGVDEQYF.

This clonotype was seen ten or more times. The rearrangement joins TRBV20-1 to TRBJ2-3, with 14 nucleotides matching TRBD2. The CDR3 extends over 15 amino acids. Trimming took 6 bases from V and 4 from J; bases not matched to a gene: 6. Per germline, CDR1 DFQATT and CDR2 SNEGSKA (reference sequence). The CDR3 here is CSAEGTSGSPDTQYF. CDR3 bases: TGCAGTGCAGAAGGGACTAGCGGGAGTCCAGATACGCAGTATTTT.

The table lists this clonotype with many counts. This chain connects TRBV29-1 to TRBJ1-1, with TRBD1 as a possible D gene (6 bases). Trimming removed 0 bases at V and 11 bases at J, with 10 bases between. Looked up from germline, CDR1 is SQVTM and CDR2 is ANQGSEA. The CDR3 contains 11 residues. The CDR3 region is CSVEDQGYAFF. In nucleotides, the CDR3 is TGCAGCGTTGAAGATCAGGGGTATGCTTTCTTT.

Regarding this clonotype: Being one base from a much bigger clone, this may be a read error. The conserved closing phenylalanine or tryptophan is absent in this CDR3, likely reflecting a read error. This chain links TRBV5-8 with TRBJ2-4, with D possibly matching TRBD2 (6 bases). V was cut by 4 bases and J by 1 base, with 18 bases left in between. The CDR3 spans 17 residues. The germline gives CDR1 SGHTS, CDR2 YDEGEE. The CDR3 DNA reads TGTGCCAGCAGCCGAGCGCGCCGGAGGGACGCCAAAAACATTCAGTACTTA. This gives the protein CASSRARRRDAKNIQYL.

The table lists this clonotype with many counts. The CDR3 region has the DNA TGTGCCAGCAGCCGCGGGAGGGTCACAGATACGCAGTATTTT. This sequence encodes CASSRGRVTDTQYF. This rearrangement joins TRBV14 to TRBJ2-3, with 9 bases matching TRBD2. Germline loops: CDR1 SGHDN, CDR2 FVKESK. Trimming cost V 4 bases and J 2 bases; bases outside gene matches: 1. This CDR3 is 14 amino acids long.

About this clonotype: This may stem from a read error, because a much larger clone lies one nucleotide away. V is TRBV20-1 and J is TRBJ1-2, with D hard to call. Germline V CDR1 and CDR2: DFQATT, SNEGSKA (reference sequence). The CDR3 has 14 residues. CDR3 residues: CSDREGFPNYGYTF. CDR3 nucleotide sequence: TGCAGTGATAGAGAAGGGTTCCCTAACTATGGCTACACCTTC.

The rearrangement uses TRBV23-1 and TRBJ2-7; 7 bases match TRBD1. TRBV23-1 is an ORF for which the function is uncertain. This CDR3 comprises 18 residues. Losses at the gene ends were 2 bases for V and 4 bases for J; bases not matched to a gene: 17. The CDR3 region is CASSQKKRGQRILYEQYF. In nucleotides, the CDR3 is TGCGCCAGCAGTCAAAAGAAGAGGGGACAGCGGATACTGTACGAGCAGTACTTC.

The CDR3 loop reads CASSQLSAGNTIYF. In nucleotides, the CDR3 is TGCGCCAGCAGCCAACTGTCAGCCGGGAACACCATATATTTT. The chain carries TRBV4-1 and TRBJ1-3; D not resolved. The germline gives CDR1 MGHRA, CDR2 YSYEKL. Trimming pared 2 bases from V and 7 bases from J, leaving 12 bases between. The CDR3 extends over 14 amino acids.

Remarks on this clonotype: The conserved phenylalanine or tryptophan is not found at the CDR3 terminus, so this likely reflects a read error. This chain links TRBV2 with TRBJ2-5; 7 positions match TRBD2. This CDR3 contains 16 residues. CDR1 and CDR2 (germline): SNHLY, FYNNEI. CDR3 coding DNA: TGCGCCAGCAGTGAAGAGGTGCTAGCGGTCCAAGAGACCCAGTACATC. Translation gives CASSEEVLAVQETQYI.

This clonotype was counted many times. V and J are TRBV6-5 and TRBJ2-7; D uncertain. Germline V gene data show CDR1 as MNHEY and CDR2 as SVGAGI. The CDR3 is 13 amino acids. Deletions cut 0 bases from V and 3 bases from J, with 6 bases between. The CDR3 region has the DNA TGTGCCAGCAGTTACTCGAGTTTCTACGAGCAGTACTTC. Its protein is CASSYSSFYEQYF.

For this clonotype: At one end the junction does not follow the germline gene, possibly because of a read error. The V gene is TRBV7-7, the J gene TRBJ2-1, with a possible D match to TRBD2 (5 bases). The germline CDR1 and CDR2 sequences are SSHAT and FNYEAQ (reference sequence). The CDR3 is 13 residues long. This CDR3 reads CASSQGQDNEQFF. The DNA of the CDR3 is TGCGCTAGCAGCCAAGGCCAAGACAATGAGCAGTTCTTC.

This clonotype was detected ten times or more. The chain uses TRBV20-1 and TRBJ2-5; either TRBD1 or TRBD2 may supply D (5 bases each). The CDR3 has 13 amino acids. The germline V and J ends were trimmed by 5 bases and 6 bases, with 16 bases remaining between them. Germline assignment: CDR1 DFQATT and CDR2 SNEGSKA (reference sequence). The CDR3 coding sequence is TGCAGTGCTCATGGGGGACCTACGAAGACCCAGTACTTC. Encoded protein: CSAHGGPTKTQYF.

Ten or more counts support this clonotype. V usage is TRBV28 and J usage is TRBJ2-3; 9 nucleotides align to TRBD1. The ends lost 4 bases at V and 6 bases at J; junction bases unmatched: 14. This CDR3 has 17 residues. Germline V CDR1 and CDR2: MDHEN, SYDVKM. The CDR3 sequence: CASSSAIPGQGVDTQYF. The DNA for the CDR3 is TGTGCCAGCAGTTCCGCTATCCCGGGACAGGGTGTTGATACGCAGTATTTT. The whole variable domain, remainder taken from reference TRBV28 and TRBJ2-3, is DVKVTQSSRYLVKRTGEKVFLECVQDMDHENMFWYRQDPGLGLRLIYFSYDVKMKEKGDIPEGYSVSREKKERFSLILESASTNQTSMYLCASSSAIPGQGVDTQYFGPGTRLTVL.

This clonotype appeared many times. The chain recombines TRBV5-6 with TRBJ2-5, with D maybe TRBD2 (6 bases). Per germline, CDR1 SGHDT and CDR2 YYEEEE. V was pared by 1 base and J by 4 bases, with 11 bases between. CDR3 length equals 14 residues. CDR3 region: CASSLRLVLETQYF. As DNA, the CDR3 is TGTGCCAGCAGCTTGCGACTAGTCCTAGAGACCCAGTACTTC. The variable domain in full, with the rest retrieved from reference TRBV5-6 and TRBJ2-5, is DAGVTQSPTHLIKTRGQQVTLRCSPKSGHDTVSWYQQALGQGPQFIFQYYEEEERQRGNFPDRFSGHQFPNYSSELNVNALLLGDSALYLCASSLRLVLETQYFGPGTRLLVL.

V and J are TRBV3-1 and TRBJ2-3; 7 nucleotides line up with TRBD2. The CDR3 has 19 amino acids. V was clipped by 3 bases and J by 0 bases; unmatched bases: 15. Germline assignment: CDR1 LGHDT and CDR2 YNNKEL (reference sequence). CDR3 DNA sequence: TGTGCCAGCAGCCACGATCCCCCTTGGGGGGGAACTAGCACAGATACGCAGTATTTT. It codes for CASSHDPPWGGTSTDTQYF.

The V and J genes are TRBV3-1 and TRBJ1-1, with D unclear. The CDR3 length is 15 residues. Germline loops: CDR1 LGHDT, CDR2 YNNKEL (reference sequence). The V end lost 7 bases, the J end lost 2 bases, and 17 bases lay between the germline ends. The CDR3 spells CASIQNPGHNTEAFF. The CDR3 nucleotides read TGTGCCAGCATCCAGAACCCCGGCCATAACACTGAAGCTTTCTTT. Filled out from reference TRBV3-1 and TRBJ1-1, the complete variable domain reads DTAVSQTPKYLVTQMGNDKSIKCEQNLGHDTMYWYKQDSKKFLKIMFSYNNKELIINETVPNRFSPKSPDKAHLNLHINSLELGDSAVYFCASIQNPGHNTEAFFGQGTRLTVV.

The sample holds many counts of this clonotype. The CDR3 sequence: CATSDWTSQETQYF. In DNA, the CDR3 is TGTGCCACCAGTGATTGGACATCCCAAGAGACCCAGTACTTC. The chain links TRBV24-1 to TRBJ2-5; TRBD1 is a possible D gene (5 bases). CDR1 and CDR2 (germline): KGHDR, SFDVKD. Trimming removed 2 bases from V and 1 base from J, with 7 bases in between. CDR3 length: 14 amino acids.